The rows below give T cell receptor beta chains drawn from one sample of a study of cytomegalovirus exposure and HLA in healthy donors. The repertoire was sequenced with immunoSEQ multiplex PCR; TCRdb's copy has only in-frame clones and lacks some. This table holds about 140,000 clones, 65% to 70% found once. Material for sequencing was PBMCs. Every receptor here comes from a human donor in good health. Both conserved end residues are part of each CDR3. The D gene is left open where the match is weak. Clone sizes are given selectively: once, few, many, or a class where the clone is expanded.

CDR3	DNA	size	J	D	V
CASRPTGHGTGELFF	TGTGCCAGCAGGCCGACAGGGCACGGCACCGGGGAGCTGTTTTTT	-	TRBJ2-2	TRBD1	TRBV7-6
CASSAGDRTNYGYTF	TGCGCCAGCAGCGCGGGGGACAGGACCAACTATGGCTACACCTTC	-	TRBJ1-2	TRBD1	TRBV5-1
CASSGSGAGEQFF	TGTGCCAGCAGTGGTAGCGGAGCGGGTGAGCAGTTCTTC	-	TRBJ2-1	-	TRBV2
CATSRDKGAVYNEQFF	TGTGCCACCAGCAGAGATAAAGGGGCTGTCTACAATGAGCAGTTCTTC	-	TRBJ2-1	-	TRBV15
CASRTSGGTDTQYF	TGTGCCAGCAGGACTAGCGGGGGCACAGATACGCAGTATTTT	-	TRBJ2-3	TRBD2	TRBV2
CASPRDRLPYEQYF	TGTGCCAGTCCACGGGACAGGCTCCCCTACGAGCAGTACTTC	once	TRBJ2-7	TRBD1	TRBV6-5
CASSIPLAANSYEQYF	TGTGCCAGCAGTATCCCCCTGGCGGCCAACTCCTACGAGCAGTACTTC	-	TRBJ2-7	-	TRBV28
CASSSRVITYEQYF	TGTGCCAGCAGCTCCAGGGTTATTACCTACGAGCAGTACTTC	-	TRBJ2-7	-	TRBV5-6
CASSYRQGAEAFF	TGCGCCAGCAGCTACAGACAGGGAGCTGAAGCTTTCTTT	-	TRBJ1-1	TRBD1	TRBV4-3
CASSVVWGSYEQFF	TGTGCCAGCAGCGTAGTGTGGGGCTCTTATGAGCAGTTCTTC	-	TRBJ2-1	-	TRBV9
CATATGRNQPQHF	TGTGCCACCGCGACAGGGAGGAATCAGCCCCAGCATTTT	-	TRBJ1-5	TRBD1	TRBV2